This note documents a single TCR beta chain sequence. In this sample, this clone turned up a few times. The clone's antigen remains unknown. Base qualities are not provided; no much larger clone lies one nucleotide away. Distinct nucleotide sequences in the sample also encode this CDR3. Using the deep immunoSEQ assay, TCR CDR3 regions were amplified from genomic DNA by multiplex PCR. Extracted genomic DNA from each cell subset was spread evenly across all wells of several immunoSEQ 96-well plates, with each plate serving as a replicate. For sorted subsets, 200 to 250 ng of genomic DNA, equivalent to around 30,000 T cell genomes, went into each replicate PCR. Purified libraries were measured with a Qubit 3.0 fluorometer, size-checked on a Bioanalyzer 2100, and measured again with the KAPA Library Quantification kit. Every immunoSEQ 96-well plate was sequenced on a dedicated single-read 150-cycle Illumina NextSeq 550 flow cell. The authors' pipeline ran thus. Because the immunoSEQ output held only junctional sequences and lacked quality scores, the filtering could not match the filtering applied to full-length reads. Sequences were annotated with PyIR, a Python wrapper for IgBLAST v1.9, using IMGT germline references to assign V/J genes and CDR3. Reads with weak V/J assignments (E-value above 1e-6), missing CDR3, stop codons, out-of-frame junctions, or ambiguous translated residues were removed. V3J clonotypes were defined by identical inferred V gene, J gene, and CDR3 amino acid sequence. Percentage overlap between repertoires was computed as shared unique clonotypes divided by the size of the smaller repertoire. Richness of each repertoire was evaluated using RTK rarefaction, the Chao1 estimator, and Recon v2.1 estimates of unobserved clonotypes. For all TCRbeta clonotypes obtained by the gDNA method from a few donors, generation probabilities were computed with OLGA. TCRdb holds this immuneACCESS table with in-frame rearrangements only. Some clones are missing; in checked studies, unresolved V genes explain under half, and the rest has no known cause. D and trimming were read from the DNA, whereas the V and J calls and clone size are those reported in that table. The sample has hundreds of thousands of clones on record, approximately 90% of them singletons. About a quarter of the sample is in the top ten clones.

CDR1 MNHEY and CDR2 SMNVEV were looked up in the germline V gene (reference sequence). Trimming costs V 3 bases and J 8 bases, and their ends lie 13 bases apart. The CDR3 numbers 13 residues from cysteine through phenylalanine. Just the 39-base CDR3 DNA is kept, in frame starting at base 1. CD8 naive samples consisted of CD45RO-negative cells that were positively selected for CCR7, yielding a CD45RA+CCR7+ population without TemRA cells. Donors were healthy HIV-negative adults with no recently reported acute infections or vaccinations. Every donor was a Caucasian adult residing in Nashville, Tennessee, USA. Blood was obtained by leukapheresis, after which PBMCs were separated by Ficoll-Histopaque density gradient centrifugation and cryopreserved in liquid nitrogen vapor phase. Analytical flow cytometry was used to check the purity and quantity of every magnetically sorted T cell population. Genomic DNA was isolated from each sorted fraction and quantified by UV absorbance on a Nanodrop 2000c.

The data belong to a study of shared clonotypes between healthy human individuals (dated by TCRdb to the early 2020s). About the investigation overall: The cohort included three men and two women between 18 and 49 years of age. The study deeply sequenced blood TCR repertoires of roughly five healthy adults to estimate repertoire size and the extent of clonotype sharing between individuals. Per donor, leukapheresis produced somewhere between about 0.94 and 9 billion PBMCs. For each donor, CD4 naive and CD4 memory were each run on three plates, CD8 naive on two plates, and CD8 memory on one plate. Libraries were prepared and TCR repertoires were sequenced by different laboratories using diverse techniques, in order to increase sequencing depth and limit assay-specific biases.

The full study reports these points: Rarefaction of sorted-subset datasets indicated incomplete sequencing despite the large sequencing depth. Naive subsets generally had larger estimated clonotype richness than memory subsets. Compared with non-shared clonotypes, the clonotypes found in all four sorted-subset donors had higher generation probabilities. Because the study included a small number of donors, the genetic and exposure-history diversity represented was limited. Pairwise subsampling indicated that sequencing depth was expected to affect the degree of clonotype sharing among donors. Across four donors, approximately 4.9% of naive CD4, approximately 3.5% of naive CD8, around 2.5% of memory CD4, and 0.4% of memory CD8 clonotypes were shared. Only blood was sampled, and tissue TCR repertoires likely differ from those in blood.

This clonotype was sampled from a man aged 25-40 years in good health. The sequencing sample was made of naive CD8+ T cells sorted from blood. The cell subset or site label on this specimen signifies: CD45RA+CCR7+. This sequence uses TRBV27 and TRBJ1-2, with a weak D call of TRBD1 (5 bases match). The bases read TGTGCCAGCAGTTTGGGGGGAGGGTACGGCTACACCTTC. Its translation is CASSLGGGYGYTF.